The sequence of this T cell receptor (beta chain) was determined in a study of PD-1 blockade in classical Hodgkin lymphoma. Whole-study findings and limits: Newly diagnosed patients had diversity similar to the baseline diversity of complete responders.

Measured with immunoSEQ multiplex PCR; TCRdb has only the in-frame clones, and not every one. The sample yields 1,400 to 1,500 clones, 60% to 80% seen once. The patients all showed relapse after autologous stem cell transplantation, while their brentuximab vedotin exposure varied. Negative selection with magnets was how CD8+ T cells were isolated from the thawed PBMCs. This CDR3 region has 16 residues. V dropped 2 bases and J dropped 0 bases, with 15 bases sitting between them. Germline V gene lookup returns CDR1 GTSNPN and CDR2 SVGIG (reference sequence). Concerning this clone itself: The antigen remains undetermined.

The sequence was collected from a human donor with classical Hodgkin lymphoma. The V and J genes are TRBV30 and TRBJ2-3, with D perhaps assigned TRBD1 or TRBD2 (5 bases each). Sequenced material: CD8+ T cells from blood, taken at baseline. CDR3 DNA: TGTGCCTGGAGTTCGTCCCGGGACCTGAGCACAGATACGCAGTATTTT. Encoded protein: CAWSSSRDLSTDTQYF.